The 8 T cell receptor beta chains listed next were all sequenced from one sample in a study of graft-versus-host responses after intestinal transplantation. Profiled with immunoSEQ multiplex PCR; TCRdb holds only in-frame clones, not every one. The table shows about 64,000 clones, with around nine tenths occurring only once. Sequenced here: bone marrow, sampled 700 to 750 days after intestinal transplantation. The source is a human patient who received an intestinal transplant, so some T cells may come from the graft donor.

This chain uses TRBV30 with TRBJ1-2; D is undetermined. In germline, CDR1 is GTSNPN, CDR2 SVGIG (reference sequence). The CDR3 has 13 residues. V lost 3 bases and J 5 bases, leaving 13 bases between the germline ends. The CDR3 is CAWRGPNGYGYTF. CDR3 nucleotide sequence: TGTGCCTGGAGAGGCCCAAACGGGTATGGCTACACCTTC.

CDR3 nucleotide sequence: TGCGCCAGCAGAAATAGCGGGAGGGCCAGGATCGGTGAGCAGTTCTTC. Translation gives CASRNSGRARIGEQFF. This rearrangement joins TRBV10-2 to TRBJ2-1, with 11 bases aligning to TRBD2. Germline CDR1 reads WSHSY; CDR2 reads SAAADI. The CDR3 sequence is 16 residues long. V shed 6 bases, J shed 9 bases, and the junction held 13 bases outside the gene matches.

V is TRBV9 and J is TRBJ2-3, with TRBD2 matching over 10 bases. With 2 bases clipped from V and 6 bases from J, the junction kept 9 bases outside the gene matches. Germline V gene lookup returns CDR1 SGDLS and CDR2 YYNGEE. The CDR3 runs 16 residues. The CDR3 DNA reads TGTGCCAGCAGCGTTAGCCTAGCGGGAGTGGGTGATACGCAGTATTTT. It translates to CASSVSLAGVGDTQYF.

This rearrangement joins TRBV2 to TRBJ2-1; 8 nucleotides match TRBD1. The CDR3 loop spans 15 amino acids. Trimming cost V 8 bases and J 5 bases; bases outside gene matches: 11. Per germline, CDR1 SNHLY and CDR2 FYNNEI. The CDR3 loop is CASPLGQGEDNEQFF. In DNA, the CDR3 is TGTGCCAGCCCTCTAGGACAGGGTGAGGACAATGAGCAGTTCTTC.

J is TRBJ1-1 and V is TRBV19; no clear D. The CDR3 totals 11 residues. V lost 8 bases and J 3 bases, leaving 7 bases between the germline ends. Per the germline V gene, CDR1 is LNHDA and CDR2 is SQIVND (reference sequence). Here the CDR3 DNA reads TGTGCCAGTGAATATGACACTGAAGCTTTCTTT. Translation: CASEYDTEAFF. Full variable domain (outside the CDR3, taken from reference TRBV19 and TRBJ1-1): DGGITQSPKYLFRKEGQNVTLSCEQNLNHDAMYWYRQDPGQGLRLIYYSQIVNDFQKGDIAEGYSVSREKKESFPLTVTSAQKNPTAFYLCASEYDTEAFFGQGTRLTVV.

The chain combines TRBV28 with TRBJ2-5; 11 positions match TRBD2. This CDR3 contains 16 residues. The germline V gene has CDR1 MDHEN and CDR2 SYDVKM. Trimming removed 5 bases from V and 4 bases from J; junction bases left unmatched: 9. CDR3 sequence (DNA): TGTGCCAGCAGTCTCACTAGCGGGGGCTTCGGAGAGACCCAGTACTTC. Its protein is CASSLTSGGFGETQYF.

This chain uses TRBV2 with TRBJ2-5; D may correspond to TRBD1 or TRBD2 (6 bases each). Germline CDR1 reads SNHLY; CDR2 reads FYNNEI. Trimming pared 0 bases from V and 4 bases from J, leaving 21 bases between. The CDR3 spans 18 residues. The CDR3: CASSEATVGGRTGETQYF. The CDR3 DNA reads as TGTGCCAGCAGTGAAGCGACGGTCGGGGGCAGAACCGGAGAGACCCAGTACTTC.

This chain connects TRBV15 to TRBJ2-7, with 8 bases lining up with TRBD1. Germline loops: CDR1 LNHNV, CDR2 YYDKDF (reference sequence). With 3 bases clipped from V and 5 bases from J, the junction kept 12 bases outside the gene matches. The length of the CDR3 is 16 residues. CDR3 bases: TGTGCCACCAGCAGGAGGACAGGGACCTACATCCACGAGCAGTACTTC. It is translated as CATSRRTGTYIHEQYF.